The 20 T cell receptor beta chains given below trace back to one sample, sequenced in a study of T cell clonality in common variable immunodeficiency. Data came from immunoSEQ multiplex PCR; TCRdb stores just in-frame clones and leaves some out. The repertoire shows under 45,000 clones, none seen only once; the top ten take around a tenth. Specimen: peripheral blood mononuclear cells. The receptors originated from a person between 18 and 70 years old in good health.

This clone has a count of ten or more. The read terminates 3 residues before the CDR3 end, so the remaining end is supplied by the germline J gene. The chain links TRBV6-4 to TRBJ2-7, with 8 bases matching TRBD2. CDR1 is MRHNA and CDR2 is SNTAGT in the germline V gene. The CDR3 contains 15 residues. J lost 2 bases, V lost 5 bases, and 8 bases had no gene match. The CDR3 protein is CASSQGAGEPYEQYF. Partial CDR3 DNA: TGTGCCAGCAGTCAGGGAGCGGGGGAACCCTACGAG.

This clone was observed many times. The read terminates 3 residues ahead of where the CDR3 ends, so the germline J gene completes it. The V call is TRBV29-1, the J call TRBJ2-1, with 9 nucleotides matching TRBD2. From germline, CDR1 is SQVTM and CDR2 ANQGSEA. The CDR3 runs 14 residues. With V trimmed by 4 bases and J by 7 bases, 8 bases remained unmatched. The CDR3 sequence: CSVVASGITNEQFF. The sequenced CDR3 bases are TGCAGCGTTGTGGCTAGCGGGATTACTAATGAG.

In this sample, this clone turned up many times. The read finishes 3 residues shy of the CDR3 end, and the germline J gene is used to complete it. The J gene is TRBJ1-2, the V gene TRBV5-1, with TRBD1 as a possible D gene (6 bases). The CDR3 totals 14 residues. CDR1 and CDR2 (germline): SGHRS, YFSETQ. CDR3 DNA (partial): TGCGCCAGCAGCCCCCTCGGGTCGGGGGGCGGC. This codes for CASSPLGSGGG. The entire CDR3 is CASSPLGSGGGYTF.

With regard to this clone: The read gets to within 3 residues of the CDR3 end, and the germline J gene fills in the rest. This sequence joins TRBV7-9 and TRBJ2-7, with 9 positions matching TRBD2. CDR3 length equals 14 residues. Germline CDR1 SEHNR, CDR2 FQNEAQ (reference sequence). After removal of 4 bases from V and 1 base from J, the junction contained 2 bases not matched to a gene. CDR3 in amino acids: CASSSLAGSYEQYF. Partial CDR3 DNA: TGTGCCAGCAGCTCCCTAGCGGGGTCCTACGAG.

Ten or more counts support this clone. From the germline J gene comes the end of the CDR3, since the read stops 3 residues before it. The chain is built from TRBV18 and TRBJ1-2; maybe TRBD1 (6 bases). The ends were cut back, 6 bases at V and 2 bases at J, with 13 bases in the middle. The CDR3 has 14 amino acids. Germline values: CDR1 KGHSH, CDR2 LQKENI. CDR3 DNA, as far as it was read: TGTGCCAGCTCGGAACAGGGACTAAACTATGGC. It translates to CASSEQGLNYG. In full, the CDR3 reads CASSEQGLNYGYTF.

This clone was counted at least ten times. Its ends do not fully match the called genes, so a read error is possible. Read sequence stops 3 residues before the CDR3 end, and the germline J gene provides the missing end. The chain joins TRBV6-1 to TRBJ2-2; tentative D call: TRBD2 (5 bases). There are 13 residues in the CDR3. Germline V CDR1 and CDR2: MNHNS, SASEGT. CDR3 region: CASREGLAGELFF. The CDR3 bases that were read are TGTGCCAGCAGAGAAGGACTGGCCGGGGAG.

This clone has a count of ten or more. Read coverage stops 3 residues before the CDR3 terminus; the germline J gene supplies the remainder. V usage is TRBV13 and J usage is TRBJ2-1; TRBD2 matches 10 bases. Germline lookup yields CDR1 PRHDT and CDR2 FYEKMQ (reference sequence). The CDR3 loop spans 16 amino acids. After removal of 5 bases from V and 0 bases from J, the junction contained 4 bases not matched to a gene. CDR3: CASSEASGGSYNEQFF. Incomplete CDR3 DNA: TGTGCCAGCAGCGAAGCTAGCGGGGGCTCCTACAATGAG.

This clone was detected many times. Read sequence stops 3 residues before the CDR3 end, and the germline J gene provides the missing end. V gene TRBV6-2 or TRBV6-3 combines with J gene TRBJ2-1; D gene unclear. CDR3 length: 17 amino acids. Germline CDR1 and CDR2: MNHEY and SVGEGT. Trimming removed 2 bases at V and 6 bases at J, with 20 bases between. Partial CDR3 DNA: TGTGCCAGCAGTTACCTCCACCCAGAGAAATTTGGCAATGAG. Translation: CASSYLHPEKFGNE. The full CDR3 reads CASSYLHPEKFGNEQFF.

This clone was recorded at least ten times. The read comes to an end 3 residues before the CDR3 does, leaving the germline J gene to fill in the end. V and J are TRBV20-1 and TRBJ2-4; perhaps TRBD1 as D (6 bases). There are 14 residues in the CDR3. Germline-derived CDR1 and CDR2 are DFQATT and SNEGSKA (reference sequence). The sequenced part of the CDR3 DNA is TGCAGTGCTCGCCGGGACATCGGAATCCGCGGT. Translating gives CSARRDIGIRG. In full, the CDR3 is CSARRDIGIRGQYF.

By its share, this clone is medium-sized. The read comes to an end 3 residues before the CDR3 does, leaving the germline J gene to fill in the end. J is TRBJ2-2 and V is TRBV6-2 or TRBV6-3; tentative D call: TRBD2 (5 bases). V was pared by 7 bases and J by 0 bases, with 18 bases between. The CDR3 covers 17 residues. Germline CDR1 reads MNHEY; CDR2 reads SVGEGT. The CDR3 loop is CASIGLADTPNTGELFF. The covered CDR3 bases are TGTGCCAGCATCGGGCTAGCCGATACCCCGAACACCGGGGAG.

This clone showed up many times. The CDR3 extends 3 residues past the end of the read, so its final part is completed from the germline J gene. This chain joins TRBV30 and TRBJ1-5; D uncertain. CDR3 length: 13 amino acids. Trimming cost V 3 bases and J 6 bases, with 12 bases left between them. The germline CDR1 and CDR2 sequences are GTSNPN and SVGIG (reference sequence). The CDR3 is CAWREAASQPQHF. The CDR3 DNA, read in part, is TGTGCCTGGAGGGAGGCGGCGAGTCAGCCC.

This clone has at least ten counts. The CDR3 goes on 3 residues after the read ends, and that part is filled in from the germline J gene. V is TRBV6-1 and J is TRBJ2-2, with 9 nucleotides matching TRBD2. Germline CDR1 is MNHNS and CDR2 is SASEGT. CDR3 length: 14 residues. V was clipped by 3 bases and J by 5 bases; unmatched bases: 1. This chain's CDR3 is CASSETSGTGELFF. Partial CDR3 DNA: TGTGCCAGCAGTGAGACTAGCGGAACCGGGGAG.

This clone has only a few counts. The sequence runs out 3 residues before the end of the CDR3; the remainder is reconstructed from the germline J gene. The rearrangement joins TRBV19 to TRBJ1-2, with D possibly TRBD1 on 6 matching bases. CDR1 and CDR2 from the germline V gene are LNHDA and SQIVND (reference sequence). The CDR3 is 13 amino acids. The CDR3 bases that were read are TGTGCCAGTAGTATTCCACAGGGCAATGAC. Encoded protein: CASSIPQGND. The full-length CDR3 reads as CASSIPQGNDYTF.

At least ten counts were recorded for this clone. The read comes to an end 3 residues before the CDR3 does, leaving the germline J gene to fill in the end. The gene calls are TRBV30 and TRBJ2-7; D is undetermined. This CDR3 is built from 12 residues. Trimming stripped 6 bases from V and 0 bases from J, with 9 bases between. Germline V gene sequence: CDR1 GTSNPN, CDR2 SVGIG (reference sequence). CDR3 sequence: CACSVSSYEQYF. CDR3 DNA (partial): TGTGCCTGTTCCGTCAGCTCCTACGAG.

This clone was detected many times. The CDR3 end falls 3 residues outside the read, so it is completed with the germline J gene. The chain recombines TRBV20-1 with TRBJ2-7; 8 bases are a match to TRBD2. The CDR3 covers 13 residues. J gave up 5 bases and V 1 base, and 4 bases lay outside the gene matches. Germline CDR1 and CDR2: DFQATT and SNEGSKA (reference sequence). CDR3 DNA (partial): TGCAGTGCTAGAGGACTAGCGTTAGACGAG. It specifies CSARGLALDE. The complete CDR3 reads CSARGLALDEQYF.

This clone was counted only a few times. Since a much larger clone is just one base distant, this may be a read error. The missing CDR3 end, 3 residues past where the read stops, is filled in from the germline J gene. Different DNA sequences within this sample yield the same CDR3. The genes are TRBV7-9 and TRBJ2-7; D not resolved. The CDR3 covers 11 residues. Germline loops: CDR1 SEHNR, CDR2 FQNEAQ (reference sequence). This CDR3 reads CASSRSYEQYF. The part of the CDR3 DNA that was read is TGCGCCAGCAGCCGTTCTTACGAG.

With regard to this clone: Coverage ceases 3 residues before the CDR3 finishes, and the germline J gene fills in the end. V and J are TRBV5-1 and TRBJ1-2; D is possibly TRBD1 (5 bases). The length of the CDR3 is 14 residues. Germline assignment: CDR1 SGHRS and CDR2 YFSETQ. The CDR3 sequence: CASSLNHGAYDYTF. CDR3 bases read: TGCGCCAGCAGCTTGAATCATGGGGCATACGAC.

This clone was recorded many times. The CDR3 extends 3 residues past the end of the read, so its final part is completed from the germline J gene. V and J are TRBV11-2 and TRBJ1-5; perhaps TRBD1 as D (5 bases). Germline assignment: CDR1 SGHAT and CDR2 FQNNGV. V gave up 5 bases and J gave up 0 bases, with 11 bases separating them. The CDR3 extends over 15 amino acids. CDR3 DNA (partial): TGTGCCAGCAGCCCATGGGGGGATAGCAATCAGCCC. Amino acids: CASSPWGDSNQP. The whole CDR3 protein is CASSPWGDSNQPQHF.

This clone has a count of ten or more. The read halts 3 residues ahead of the CDR3 end, with the missing end drawn from the germline J gene. The genes are TRBV13 and TRBJ1-3; possibly TRBD1 for D (5 bases). Germline CDR1 is PRHDT and CDR2 is FYEKMQ (reference sequence). The germline V and J ends were trimmed by 0 bases and 0 bases, with 9 bases remaining between them. The CDR3 loop spans 16 amino acids. The CDR3 loop reads CASSLGQAGSGNTIYF. The covered CDR3 bases are TGTGCCAGCAGCTTAGGACAGGCCGGCTCTGGAAACACC. Full variable domain (missing parts from reference TRBV13 and TRBJ1-3): AAGVIQSPRHLIKEKRETATLKCYPIPRHDTVYWYQQGPGQDPQFLISFYEKMQSDKGSIPDRFSAQQFSDYHSELNMSSLELGDSALYFCASSLGQAGSGNTIYFGEGSWLTVV.

This clone was recorded at least ten times. Read coverage stops 3 residues before the CDR3 terminus; the germline J gene supplies the remainder. The V call is TRBV5-1, the J call TRBJ2-1; 10 positions match TRBD2. CDR1 and CDR2 from the germline V gene are SGHRS and YFSETQ. The trim removed 2 bases at V and 8 bases at J, leaving 7 bases unmatched. The CDR3 sequence is 15 residues long. The CDR3 bases that were read are TGCGCCAGCAGCTTCAGCGGGAGGGCCACAGATGAG. The encoded protein is CASSFSGRATDE. In full, the CDR3 reads CASSFSGRATDEQFF.